Here is one T cell receptor beta chain with its context. Its antigen is currently unknown. The data derive from a study of CD8+CD57+ T cells in acquired aplastic anemia. Overall study context: The sorted CD4+ and CD8+ cells yielded an average about 3.5 ug of DNA. Study-level points and caveats: Both patients and controls carried the same twenty-nine CD8+ CDR3 sequences.

Germline CDR1 SQVTM, CDR2 ANQGSEA. Trimming took off 6 bases at V and 5 bases at J, with 10 bases between the two ends. The CDR3 consists of 12 residues. Template material for TCR beta VDJ and CDR3 profiling consisted of genomic DNA. TCRdb re-analysed the reads in MiXCR, keeping a single row per CDR3 protein. This table has under 200,000 distinct CDR3 sequences, under 50% appearing once. Previously, flow cytometry had revealed CD8+CD57+ cell expansion in the patients chosen for sequencing. Every patient had severe acquired aplastic anemia. The sample consisted of sorted CD4+, CD8+, or CD8+CD57+ T cells (not recorded which) from PBMCs. This sequence originates from a human donor with aplastic anemia. The rearrangement links TRBV29-1 to TRBJ2-2; D uncertain. The DNA for the CDR3 is TGCAGCGTAGGTGACCTTACCGGGGAGCTGTTTTTT. Translation gives CSVGDLTGELFF.